The present T cell receptor (beta chain) was sequenced within a study of identical twins. Notes on this clonotype: Its antigen is not known.

V was pared by 3 bases and J by 2 bases, with 5 bases of the junction left unmatched. CDR3 length: 15 amino acids. Germline V gene lookup returns CDR1 KGHSH and CDR2 LQKENI. Study-wide findings and caveats: The models systematically underestimated how much out-of-frame TCR alpha was shared in monozygotic twins.

Template switching added a universal primer site, and cDNA bore unique molecular identifiers. TCRdb used MiXCR to reprocess the 5' RACE reads, holding one entry per CDR3 protein. The data contain around 480,000 distinct CDR3 sequences, about 14% of them singletons. The data were also submitted as part of a second study, on yellow fever vaccine responses in identical twins. Turning to that study: A vaccine T cell response that seemed partly convergent and partly personalized was reported in twins.

Sequencing was done on a sample of CD4+ T cells sorted from blood. The chain has TRBV18 and TRBJ2-5; 8 nucleotides agree with TRBD1. This sequence originates from a young woman in good health. The CDR3 DNA follows: TGTGCCAGCTCACCGGGGACAGGTCTTCAAGAGACCCAGTACTTC. This encodes CASSPGTGLQETQYF.